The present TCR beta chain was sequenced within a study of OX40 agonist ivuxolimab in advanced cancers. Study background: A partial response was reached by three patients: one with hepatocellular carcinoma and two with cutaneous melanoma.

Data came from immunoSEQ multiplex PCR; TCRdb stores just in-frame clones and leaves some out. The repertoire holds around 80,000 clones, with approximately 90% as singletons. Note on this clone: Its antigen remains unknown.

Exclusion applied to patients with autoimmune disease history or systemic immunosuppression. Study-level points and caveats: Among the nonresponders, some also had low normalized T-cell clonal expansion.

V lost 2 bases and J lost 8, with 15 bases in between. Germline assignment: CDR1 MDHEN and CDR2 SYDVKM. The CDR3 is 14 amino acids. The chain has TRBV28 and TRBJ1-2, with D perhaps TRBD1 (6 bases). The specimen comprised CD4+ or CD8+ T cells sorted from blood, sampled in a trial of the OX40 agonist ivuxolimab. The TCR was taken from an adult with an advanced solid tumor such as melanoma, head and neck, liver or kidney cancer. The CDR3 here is CASSLGGAPDGYTF. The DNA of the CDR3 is TGTGCCAGCAGTTTAGGGGGGGCCCCCGACGGCTACACCTTC.